A single sample is the source of the 8 T cell receptor beta chains below, sequenced in a study of T cells in Graves' hyperthyroidism and ophthalmopathy. RNA transcripts were the template for amplifying TCR beta CDR3 regions. The HTBI primer set drove a first-round RT-PCR of the TCR CDR3. MiXCR, run by TCRdb on the multiplex PCR reads, gives a single entry per CDR3 protein. Of approximately 640,000 distinct CDR3 sequences listed, 40% to 55% are singletons. The sequencing sample was made of peripheral blood or thyroid tissue (not recorded which). The source is an adult man with Graves' disease, either hyperthyroidism or ophthalmopathy (not recorded which).

J is TRBJ2-7 and V is TRBV7-9; perhaps TRBD1 as D (6 bases). The CDR3 is made up of 15 amino acids. V lost 5 bases, J lost 3 bases, and 17 bases lay in between. Germline V gives CDR1 SEHNR, CDR2 FQNEAQ (reference sequence). This chain's CDR3 is CASSLRSGELYEQYF. The CDR3 coding sequence is TGTGCCAGCAGCCTAAGATCAGGGGAACTCTACGAGCAGTACTTC. The full variable domain, with the rest looked up from reference TRBV7-9 and TRBJ2-7, is DTGVSQNPRHKITKRGQNVTFRCDPISEHNRLYWYRQTLGQGPEFLTYFQNEAQLEKSRLLSDRFSAERPKGSFSTLEIQRTEQGDSAMYLCASSLRSGELYEQYFGPGTRLTVT.

With respect to this clonotype: Being one base from a much bigger clone, this may be a read error. CDR3 nucleotide sequence: TGTGCCAGTAGTATACAGAGAGGGACCATATATTTT. Encoded protein: CASSIQRGTIYF. The rearrangement links TRBV19 to TRBJ1-3; D not resolved. CDR3 length: 12 residues. Per the germline V gene, CDR1 is LNHDA and CDR2 is SQIVND (reference sequence). V lost 2 bases to trimming and J lost 10 bases, with 9 bases between them.

CDR3 coding DNA: TGTGCCAGCACCGACAGGGGGGCGTTACGAGCTTTCTTT. Translation: CASTDRGALRAFF. The chain couples TRBV6-1 to TRBJ1-1; 9 nucleotides align to TRBD1. This CDR3 is 13 amino acids long. Germline CDR1 reads MNHNS; CDR2 reads SASEGT. With 7 bases clipped from V and 10 bases from J, the junction kept 10 bases outside the gene matches.

This clonotype was observed at least ten times. The chain couples TRBV2 to TRBJ1-5; TRBD1 is a possible D gene (5 bases). With 4 bases removed from V and 1 base from J, the gap between germline ends came to 11 bases. The CDR3 sequence is 15 residues long. Germline V lookup: CDR1 SNHLY, CDR2 FYNNEI. This chain's CDR3 is CASSAGRVSNQPQHF. In DNA form, the CDR3 reads TGTGCCAGCAGTGCGGGACGGGTGAGCAATCAGCCCCAGCATTTT.

CDR3 loop: CASSLAPRRDGNYGYTF. The CDR3, as DNA: TGTGCCAGCAGTTTAGCGCCCCGTCGGGACGGCAACTATGGCTACACCTTC. The genes are TRBV2 and TRBJ1-2, with TRBD1 as a possible D gene (5 bases). CDR1 and CDR2 (germline): SNHLY, FYNNEI. The V gene lost 5 bases and the J gene lost 2 bases, with 21 bases spanning the gap. The CDR3 is made up of 17 amino acids.

V gene TRBV7-6 combines with J gene TRBJ2-7; 7 bases match TRBD2. J lost 9 bases, V lost 5 bases, and 16 bases had no gene match. The germline CDR1 and CDR2 sequences are SGHVS and FNYEAQ. The CDR3 length is 15 residues. CDR3 region: CASSREEDRPSGQYF. CDR3 bases: TGTGCCAGCAGCCGGGAGGAAGATCGTCCCTCCGGGCAGTACTTC.

A remark on this clonotype: A read error is possible here, since a much larger clone lies one base away. This rearrangement joins TRBV9 to TRBJ1-4; 7 bases align to TRBD1. The germline gives CDR1 SGDLS, CDR2 YYNGEE. This CDR3 contains 15 residues. J lost 5 bases, V lost 0 bases, and 4 bases had no gene match. CDR3 nucleotide sequence: TGTGCCAGCAGCGTAGGGGGACAGCGAAATGAAAAACTGTTTTTT. It codes for CASSVGGQRNEKLFF.

Ten or more counts support this clonotype. The V call is TRBV29-1, the J call TRBJ2-5; TRBD2 might be the D (5 bases). CDR1 is SQVTM, CDR2 ANQGSEA, per germline. Trimming took 0 bases from V and 14 from J, leaving 13 bases between them. This CDR3 comprises 11 residues. The CDR3 region is CSVEEGGLRYF. CDR3 nucleotides: TGCAGCGTTGAAGAAGGAGGCCTCCGTTACTTC.